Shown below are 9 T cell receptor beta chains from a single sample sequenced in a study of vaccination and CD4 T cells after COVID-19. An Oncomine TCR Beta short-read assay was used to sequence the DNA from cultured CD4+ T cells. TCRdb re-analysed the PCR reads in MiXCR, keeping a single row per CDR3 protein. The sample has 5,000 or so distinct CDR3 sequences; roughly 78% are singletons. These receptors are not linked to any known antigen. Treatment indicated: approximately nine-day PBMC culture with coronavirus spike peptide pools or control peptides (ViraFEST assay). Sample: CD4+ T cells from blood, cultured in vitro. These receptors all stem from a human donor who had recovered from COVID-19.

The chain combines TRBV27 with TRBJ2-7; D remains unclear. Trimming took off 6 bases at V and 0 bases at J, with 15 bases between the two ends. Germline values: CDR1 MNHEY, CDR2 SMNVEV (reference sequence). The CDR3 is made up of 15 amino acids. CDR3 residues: CASSDGRVSSYEQYF. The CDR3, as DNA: TGTGCCAGCAGCGACGGACGGGTCAGCTCCTACGAGCAGTACTTC.

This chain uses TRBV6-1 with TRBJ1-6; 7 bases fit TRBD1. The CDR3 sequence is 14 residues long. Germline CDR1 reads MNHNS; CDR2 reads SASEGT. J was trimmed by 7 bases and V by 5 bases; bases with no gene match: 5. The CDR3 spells CASSPRDRNSPLHF. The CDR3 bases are TGTGCCAGCAGTCCACGGGACAGAAATTCACCCCTCCACTTT.

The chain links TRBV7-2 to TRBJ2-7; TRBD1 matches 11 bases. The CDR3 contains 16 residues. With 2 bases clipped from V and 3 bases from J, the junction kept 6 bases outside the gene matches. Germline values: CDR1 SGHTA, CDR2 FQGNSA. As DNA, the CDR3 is TGTGCCAGCAGCTTATTGGGGACAGGGGGATTCTACGAGCAGTACTTC. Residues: CASSLLGTGGFYEQYF.

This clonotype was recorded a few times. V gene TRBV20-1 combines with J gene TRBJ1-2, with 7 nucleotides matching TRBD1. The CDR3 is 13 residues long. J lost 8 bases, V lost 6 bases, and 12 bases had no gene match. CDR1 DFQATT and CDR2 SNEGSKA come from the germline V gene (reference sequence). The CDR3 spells CSAPRQGLEGYTF. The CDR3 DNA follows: TGCAGTGCCCCAAGACAGGGTTTGGAGGGCTACACCTTC.

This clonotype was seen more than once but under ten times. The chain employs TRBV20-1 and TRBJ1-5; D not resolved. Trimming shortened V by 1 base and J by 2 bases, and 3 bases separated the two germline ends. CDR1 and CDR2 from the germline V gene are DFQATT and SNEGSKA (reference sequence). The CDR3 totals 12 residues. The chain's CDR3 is CSARAGNQPQHF. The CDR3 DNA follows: TGCAGTGCTAGAGCGGGCAATCAGCCCCAGCATTTT.

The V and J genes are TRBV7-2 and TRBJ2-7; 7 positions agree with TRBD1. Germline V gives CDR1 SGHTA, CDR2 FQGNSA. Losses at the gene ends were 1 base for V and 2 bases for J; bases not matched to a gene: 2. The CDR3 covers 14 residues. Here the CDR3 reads CASSLGGQPYEQYF. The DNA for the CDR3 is TGTGCCAGCAGCTTAGGGGGACAGCCCTACGAGCAGTACTTC.

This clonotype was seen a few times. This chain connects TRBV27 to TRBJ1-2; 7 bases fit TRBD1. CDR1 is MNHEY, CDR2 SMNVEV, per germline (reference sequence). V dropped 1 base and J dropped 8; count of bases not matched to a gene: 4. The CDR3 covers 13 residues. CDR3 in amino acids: CASSLFQGGGYTF. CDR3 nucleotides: TGTGCCAGCAGTTTATTTCAGGGGGGCGGCTACACCTTC.

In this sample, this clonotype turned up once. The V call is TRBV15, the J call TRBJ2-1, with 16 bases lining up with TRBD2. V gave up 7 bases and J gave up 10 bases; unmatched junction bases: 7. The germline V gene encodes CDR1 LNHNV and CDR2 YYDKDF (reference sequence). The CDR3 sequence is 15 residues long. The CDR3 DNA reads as TGTGCCACCACACCGGGACTAGCGGGAGGGCCGGAGCAGTTCTTC. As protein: CATTPGLAGGPEQFF. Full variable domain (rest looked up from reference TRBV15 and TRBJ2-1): DAMVIQNPRYQVTQFGKPVTLSCSQTLNHNVMYWYQQKSSQAPKLLFHYYDKDFNNEADTPDNFQSRRPNTSFCFLDIRSPGLGDTAMYLCATTPGLAGGPEQFFGPGTRLTVL.

The CDR3 region is CASSYTQGGNYGYTF. Here the CDR3 DNA reads TGTGCCAGCAGTTACACACAGGGAGGCAACTATGGCTACACCTTC. This sequence joins TRBV6-5 and TRBJ1-2; tentative D call: TRBD1 (6 bases). The V end was cut by 2 bases, the J end by 2 bases, with 12 bases between. CDR1 MNHEY and CDR2 SVGAGI come from the germline V gene. The CDR3 runs to 15 residues.